The clone carrying this T cell receptor (beta chain) was detected a few times. Its antigen is still unknown. The sample originates from a study of T cell repertoires in cytomegalovirus infection. Overall study context: Public TCR beta signatures marked donors with CMV infection and the matching HLA.

One entry per CDR3 protein results from TCRdb running MiXCR on the reads. The top ten clones hold about an eighth of a sample with about 450,000 distinct CDR3 sequences, approximately 32% of them seen once. Study results and limitations: Adding up the frequency of public TCR beta families identified people who carried CMV plus the relevant HLA. HLA-C-restricted CMV clonotypes gave the most frequent clonotype in two of eight donors.

V dropped 4 bases and J dropped 3; count of bases not matched to a gene: 5. The CDR3 loop spans 15 amino acids. This rearrangement joins TRBV12-3 or TRBV12-4 to TRBJ1-5; 8 bases fit TRBD1. This clonotype was sampled from a human donor in good health (CMV status not recorded). Some clones in this sample may be carry-over from other donors' samples. Sequencing was performed on PBMCs. The CDR3 loop is CASSSEDRDNQPQHF. The CDR3 DNA reads as TGTGCCAGCAGTTCCGAGGACAGGGACAATCAGCCCCAGCATTTT.